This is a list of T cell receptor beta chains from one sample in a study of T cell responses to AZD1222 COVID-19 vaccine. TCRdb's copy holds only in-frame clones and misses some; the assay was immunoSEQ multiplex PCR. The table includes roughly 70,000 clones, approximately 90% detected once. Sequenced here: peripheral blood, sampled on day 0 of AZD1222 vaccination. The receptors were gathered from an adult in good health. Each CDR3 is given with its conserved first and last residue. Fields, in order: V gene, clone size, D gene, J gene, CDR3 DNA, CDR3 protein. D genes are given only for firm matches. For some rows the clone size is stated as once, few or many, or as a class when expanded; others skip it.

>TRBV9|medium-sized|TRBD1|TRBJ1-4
TGTGCCAGCAGCCCAGTTACAGGGGGCGCCGATAAAAAACTGTTTTTT
CASSPVTGGADKKLFF
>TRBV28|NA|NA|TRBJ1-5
TGTGCCAGCAGCTCTTCGAATAGCAATCAGCCCCAGCATTTT
CASSSSNSNQPQHF
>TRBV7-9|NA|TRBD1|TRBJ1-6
TGTGCCAGCAGCTTAGGGATTTCGGGACAGGGGAAGGATAATTCACCCCTCCACTTT
CASSLGISGQGKDNSPLHF
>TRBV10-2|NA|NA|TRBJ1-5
TGCGCCAGCAACGAGGGTACAGGGAAGTACAATCAGCCCCAGCATTTT
CASNEGTGKYNQPQHF
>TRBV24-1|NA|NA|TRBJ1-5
TGTGCCACCGGACAGTCCAATCAGCCCCAGCATTTT
CATGQSNQPQHF
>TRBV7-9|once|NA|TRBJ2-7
TGTGCCAGCAGCTTATCCCCTGGAGAGCAGTACTTC
CASSLSPGEQYF
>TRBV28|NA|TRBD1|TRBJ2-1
TGTGCCAGCGGTTTACTAGGGACAGGGATGTACAATGAGCAGTTCTTC
CASGLLGTGMYNEQFF
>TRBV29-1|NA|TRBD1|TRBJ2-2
TGCAGCGTCCTGACAGGGGACACCGGGGAGCTGTTTTTT
CSVLTGDTGELFF
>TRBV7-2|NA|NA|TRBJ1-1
TGTGCCAGCAGCTTAGTCAGAACGAACACTGAAGCTTTCTTT
CASSLVRTNTEAFF
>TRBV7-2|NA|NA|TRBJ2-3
TGTGCCAGCAGCCCTCGGGATACGCAGTATTTT
CASSPRDTQYF
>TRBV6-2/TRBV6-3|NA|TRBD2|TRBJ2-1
TGTGCCAGCAGTTACTCTCTCCGGGAGGAGGACAATGAGCAGTTCTTC
CASSYSLREEDNEQFF
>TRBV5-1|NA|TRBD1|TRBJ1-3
TGCGCCAGCAGCTACAACAGGGGATTCTCTGGAAACACCATATATTTT
CASSYNRGFSGNTIYF
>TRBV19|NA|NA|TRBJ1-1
TGTGCCAGTAGTATGGACAGATTGAACACTGAAGCTTTCTTT
CASSMDRLNTEAFF
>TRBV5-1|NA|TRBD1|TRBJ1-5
TGCGCCAGCAGCTCCGGTACAGGGGGTGGTCAGCCCCAGCATTTT
CASSSGTGGGQPQHF
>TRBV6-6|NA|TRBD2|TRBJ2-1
TGTGCCAGCAGACTAGCGGGAGCGAATGAGCAGTTCTTC
CASRLAGANEQFF
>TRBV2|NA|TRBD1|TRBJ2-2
TGTGCCAGCAGGGACAGGGATCGTAACACCGGGGAGCTGTTTTTT
CASRDRDRNTGELFF
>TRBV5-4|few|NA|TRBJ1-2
TGTGCCAGCAGCTTGGGGCAGGGCTTTGATGGCTACACCTTC
CASSLGQGFDGYTF
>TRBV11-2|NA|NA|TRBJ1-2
TGTGCCAGCAGCTTAGAGGCCAGTCTTAACTATGGCTACACCTTC
CASSLEASLNYGYTF
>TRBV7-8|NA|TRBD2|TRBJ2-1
TGTGCCAGCAGCACAATAGCGGGAGGGCGGGTGCAGTTCTTC
CASSTIAGGRVQFF
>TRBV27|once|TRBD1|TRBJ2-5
TGTGCCAGCAGTTTATGGGGACAGGGAGGGGAGACCCAGTACTTC
CASSLWGQGGETQYF
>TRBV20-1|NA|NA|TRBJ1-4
TGCAGTGCTAGTCTTCGTAAAGATGAAAAACTGTTTTTT
CSASLRKDEKLFF
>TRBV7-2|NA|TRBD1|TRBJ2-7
TGTGCCAGCAGCGAAGGGACAGGGCCGTACGAGCAGTACTTC
CASSEGTGPYEQYF
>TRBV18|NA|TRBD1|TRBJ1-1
TGTGCCAGCTCACCCGGGACAGGGAGGGGTGAAGCTTTCTTT
CASSPGTGRGEAFF
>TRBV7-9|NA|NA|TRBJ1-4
TGTGCCAGCAGCTTAGAAACTAATGAAAAACTGTTTTTT
CASSLETNEKLFF
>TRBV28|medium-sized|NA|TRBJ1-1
TGTGCCAGCAGTCCGGGACGGATCACTGAAGCTTTCTTT
CASSPGRITEAFF
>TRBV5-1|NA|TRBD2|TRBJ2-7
TGCGCCAGCAGCTTGGCCCCGGCGGGGGGGCTCGAGCAGTACTTC
CASSLAPAGGLEQYF
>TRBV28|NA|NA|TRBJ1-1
TGTGCCAGCAGTTTGGGGTCGGTGTACGGCACTGAAGCTTTCTTT
CASSLGSVYGTEAFF
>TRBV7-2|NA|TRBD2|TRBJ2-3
TGTGCCAGCAGCTTCCCTAGCGGGGCCACAGATACGCAGTATTTT
CASSFPSGATDTQYF
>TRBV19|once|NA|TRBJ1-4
TGTGCCAGTAGCTTTTCTCCGGGCCAGAGTCATGAAAAACTGTTTTTT
CASSFSPGQSHEKLFF
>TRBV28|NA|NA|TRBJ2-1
TGTGCCAGCAGTCCTCGGGATGAGCAGTTCTTC
CASSPRDEQFF
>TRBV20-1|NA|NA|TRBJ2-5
TGCAGTGCTCTGAGCAAAGAGACCCAGTACTTC
CSALSKETQYF
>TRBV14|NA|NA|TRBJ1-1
TGTGCCAGCAGCTGGTGGGGGGGGAACACTGAAGCTTTCTTT
CASSWWGGNTEAFF
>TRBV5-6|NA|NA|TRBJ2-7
TGTGCCAGCAGCATAAATCCACGGACAGTTTCGATCGAGCAGTACTTC
CASSINPRTVSIEQYF
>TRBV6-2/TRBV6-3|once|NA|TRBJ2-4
TGTGCCAGCAGTTCCGAGGGGAAGATACTAGCCAAAAACATTCAGTACTTC
CASSSEGKILAKNIQYF
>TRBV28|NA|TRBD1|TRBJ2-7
TGTGCCAGCAGTTTCGGACAGGCCTCCTACGAGCAGTACTTC
CASSFGQASYEQYF
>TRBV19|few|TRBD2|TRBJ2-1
TGTGCCAGTAGTCTTATGGGACTAGCGGGGGGGGTAAATGAGCAGTTCTTC
CASSLMGLAGGVNEQFF
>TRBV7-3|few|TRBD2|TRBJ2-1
TGTGCCAGCAGCCCCACCCCGGGACTAGCTTACAATGAGCAGTTCTTC
CASSPTPGLAYNEQFF
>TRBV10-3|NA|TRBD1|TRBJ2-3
TGTGCCATCAGGACAGGACAGGGAAAGGATACGCAGTATTTT
CAIRTGQGKDTQYF
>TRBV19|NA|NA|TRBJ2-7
TGTGCCAGTAGTAGGGACCGGGGAAACGAGCAGTACTTC
CASSRDRGNEQYF
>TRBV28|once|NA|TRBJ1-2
TGTGCCAGCAGTTTATCGACAGATGGCTACACCTTC
CASSLSTDGYTF
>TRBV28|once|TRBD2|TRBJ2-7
TGTGCCAGCAGTCAAAGACTAGCGGGGGTATGGGAGCAGTACTTC
CASSQRLAGVWEQYF
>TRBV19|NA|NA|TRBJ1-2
TGTGCCAGTAGTATAGGACAGCCCTATGGCTACACCTTC
CASSIGQPYGYTF
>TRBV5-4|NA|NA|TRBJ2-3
TGTGCCAGCAGCTCGACCAATACAGATACGCAGTATTTT
CASSSTNTDTQYF
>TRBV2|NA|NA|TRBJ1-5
TGTGCCAGCAGTGATGATCATACAATAGGGAGGCCCCAGCATTTT
CASSDDHTIGRPQHF
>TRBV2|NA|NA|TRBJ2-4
TGTGCCAGCAGAGGACGTCTAGCCAAAAACATTCAGTACTTC
CASRGRLAKNIQYF
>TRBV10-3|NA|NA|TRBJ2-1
TGTGCCATCAGTGATCCCCGGATTTATGAGCAGTTCTTC
CAISDPRIYEQFF
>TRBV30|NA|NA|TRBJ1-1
TGTGCCCCGTCTCCTAAACCTCCTGAAGCTTTCTTT
CAPSPKPPEAFF
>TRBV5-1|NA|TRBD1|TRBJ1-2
TGCGCCAGCGGTACAGGGGGCTCTGACTATGGCTACACCTTC
CASGTGGSDYGYTF
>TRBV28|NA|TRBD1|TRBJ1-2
TGTGCCAGCAACCCGCCGACAGGGATCTATGGCTACACCTTC
CASNPPTGIYGYTF
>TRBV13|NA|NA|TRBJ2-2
TGTGCCAGCAGCTTAGGACAGGGAAACACCGGGGAGCTGTTTTTT
CASSLGQGNTGELFF
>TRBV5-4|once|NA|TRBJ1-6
TGTGCCAGCAGCCTCTCCAGTCTGAATTCACCCCTCCACTTT
CASSLSSLNSPLHF
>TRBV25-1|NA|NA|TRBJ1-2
TGTGCCAGCAGTGATTCCATCTATGGCTACACCTTC
CASSDSIYGYTF
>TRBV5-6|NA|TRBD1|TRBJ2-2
TGTGCCAGCAGCTTTGACAGGGACACCGGGGAGCTGTTTTTT
CASSFDRDTGELFF
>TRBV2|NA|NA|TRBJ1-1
TGTGCCAGCACCGCGGCAGGGTGGACTGAAGCTTTCTTT
CASTAAGWTEAFF
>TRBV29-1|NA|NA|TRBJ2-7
TGCAGCGTTGAGAGGGGGAGCTCCTACGAGCAGTACTTC
CSVERGSSYEQYF
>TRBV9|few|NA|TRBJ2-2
TGTGCCAGCAGCGCCGGAGGGAGGCGGACGAACACCGGGGAGCTGTTTTTT
CASSAGGRRTNTGELFF
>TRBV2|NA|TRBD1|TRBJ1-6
TGTGCCAGCAGCTTAATAGGACAGGGTAGGCGGGGAAATTCACCCCTCCACTTT
CASSLIGQGRRGNSPLHF
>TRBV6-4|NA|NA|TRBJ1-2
TGTGCCAGCAGTGACAGCGGGACCACCGGGGCCAACTATGGCTACACCTTC
CASSDSGTTGANYGYTF